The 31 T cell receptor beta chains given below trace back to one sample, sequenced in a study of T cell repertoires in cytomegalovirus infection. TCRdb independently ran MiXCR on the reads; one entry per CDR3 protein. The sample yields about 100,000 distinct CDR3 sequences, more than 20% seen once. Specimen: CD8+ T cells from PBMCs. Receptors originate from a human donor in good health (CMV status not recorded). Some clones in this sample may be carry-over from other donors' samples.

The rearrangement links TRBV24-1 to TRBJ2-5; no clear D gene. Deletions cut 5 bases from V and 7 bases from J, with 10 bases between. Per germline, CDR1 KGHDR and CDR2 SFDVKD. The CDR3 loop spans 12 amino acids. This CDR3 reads CATSGVSGTQYF. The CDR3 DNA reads TGTGCCACCAGTGGGGTTTCCGGGACCCAGTACTTC.

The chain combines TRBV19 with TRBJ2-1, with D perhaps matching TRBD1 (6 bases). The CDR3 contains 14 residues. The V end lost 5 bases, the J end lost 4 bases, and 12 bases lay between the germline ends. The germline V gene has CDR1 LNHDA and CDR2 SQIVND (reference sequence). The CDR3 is CASSPGTLYNEQFF. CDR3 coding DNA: TGTGCCAGTAGTCCAGGGACACTTTACAATGAGCAGTTCTTC.

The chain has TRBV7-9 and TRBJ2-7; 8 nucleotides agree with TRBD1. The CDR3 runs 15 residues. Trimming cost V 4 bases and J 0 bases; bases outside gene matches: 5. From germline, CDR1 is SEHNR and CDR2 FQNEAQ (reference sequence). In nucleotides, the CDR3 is TGTGCCAGCAGCTGGCCGGACAGGGCCTCCTACGAGCAGTACTTC. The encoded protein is CASSWPDRASYEQYF.

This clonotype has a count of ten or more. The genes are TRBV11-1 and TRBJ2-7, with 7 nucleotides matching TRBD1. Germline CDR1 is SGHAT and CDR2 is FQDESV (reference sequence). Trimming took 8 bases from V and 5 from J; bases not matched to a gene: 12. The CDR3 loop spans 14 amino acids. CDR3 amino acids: CASGETGNRHEQYF. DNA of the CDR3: TGTGCCAGCGGAGAGACAGGGAATCGCCACGAGCAGTACTTC. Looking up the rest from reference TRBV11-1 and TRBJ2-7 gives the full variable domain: EAEVAQSPRYKITEKSQAVAFWCDPISGHATLYWYRQILGQGPELLVQFQDESVVDDSQLPKDRFSAERLKGVDSTLKIQPAELGDSAMYLCASGETGNRHEQYFGPGTRLTVT.

CDR3 nucleotides: TGTGCCAGCAGCTTAGACCCCGGGGGTATGGAGACCCAGTACTTC. Protein: CASSLDPGGMETQYF. The V call is TRBV11-2, the J call TRBJ2-5; a weak D match, TRBD2 (6 bases). V lost 0 bases, J lost 5 bases, and 13 bases lay in between. The V gene's germline CDR1 is SGHAT and CDR2 FQNNGV. The CDR3 length is 15 residues.

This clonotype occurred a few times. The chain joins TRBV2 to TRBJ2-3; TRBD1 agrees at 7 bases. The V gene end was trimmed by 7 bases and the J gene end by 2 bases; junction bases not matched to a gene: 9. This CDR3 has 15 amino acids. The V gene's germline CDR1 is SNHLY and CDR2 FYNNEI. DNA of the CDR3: TGTGCCAGCAACGGGGACAGCCACCCCACAGATACGCAGTATTTT. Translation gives CASNGDSHPTDTQYF.

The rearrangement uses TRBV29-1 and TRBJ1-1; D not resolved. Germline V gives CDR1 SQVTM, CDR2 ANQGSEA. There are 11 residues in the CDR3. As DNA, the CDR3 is TGCAGTAGCACAGTTAACACTGAAGCTTTCTTT. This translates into CSSTVNTEAFF.

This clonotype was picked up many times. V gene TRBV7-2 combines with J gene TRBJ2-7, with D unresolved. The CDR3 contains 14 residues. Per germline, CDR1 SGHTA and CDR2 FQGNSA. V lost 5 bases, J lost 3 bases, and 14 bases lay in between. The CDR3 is CASSPTIVRYEQYF. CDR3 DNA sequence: TGTGCCAGCAGCCCGACCATTGTCCGCTACGAGCAGTACTTC. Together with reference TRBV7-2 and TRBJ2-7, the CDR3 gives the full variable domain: GAGVSQSPSNKVTEKGKDVELRCDPISGHTALYWYRQSLGQGLEFLIYFQGNSAPDKSGLPSDRFSAERTGGSVSTLTIQRTQQEDSAVYLCASSPTIVRYEQYFGPGTRLTVT.

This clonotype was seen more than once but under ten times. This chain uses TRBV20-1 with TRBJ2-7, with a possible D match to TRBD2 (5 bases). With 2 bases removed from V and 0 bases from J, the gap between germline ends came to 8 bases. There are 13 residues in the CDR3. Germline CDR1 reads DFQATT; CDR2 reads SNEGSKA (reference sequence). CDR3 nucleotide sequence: TGCAGTGCTAGACGAGCGGCCTCCTACGAGCAGTACTTC. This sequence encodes CSARRAASYEQYF.

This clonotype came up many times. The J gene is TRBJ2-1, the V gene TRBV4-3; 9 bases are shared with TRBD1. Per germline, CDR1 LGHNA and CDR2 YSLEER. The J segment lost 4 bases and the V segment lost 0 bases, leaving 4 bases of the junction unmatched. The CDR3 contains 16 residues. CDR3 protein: CASSQDGDRVYNEQFF. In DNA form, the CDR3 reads TGCGCCAGCAGCCAAGATGGGGACAGGGTGTACAATGAGCAGTTCTTC.

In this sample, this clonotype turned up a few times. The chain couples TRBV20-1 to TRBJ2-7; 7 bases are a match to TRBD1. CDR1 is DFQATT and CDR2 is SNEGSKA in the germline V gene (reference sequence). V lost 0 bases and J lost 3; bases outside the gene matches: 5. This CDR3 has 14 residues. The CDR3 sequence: CSARDTRDSYEQYF. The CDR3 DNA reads TGCAGTGCTAGAGATACCCGGGACAGCTACGAGCAGTACTTC.

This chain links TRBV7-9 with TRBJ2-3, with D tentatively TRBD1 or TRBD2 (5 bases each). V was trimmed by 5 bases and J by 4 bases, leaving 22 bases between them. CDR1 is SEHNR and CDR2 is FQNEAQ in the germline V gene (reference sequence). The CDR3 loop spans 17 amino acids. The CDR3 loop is CASSGTHLGVEADTQYF. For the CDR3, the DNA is TGTGCCAGCAGCGGCACTCACCTGGGGGTGGAGGCAGATACGCAGTATTTT.

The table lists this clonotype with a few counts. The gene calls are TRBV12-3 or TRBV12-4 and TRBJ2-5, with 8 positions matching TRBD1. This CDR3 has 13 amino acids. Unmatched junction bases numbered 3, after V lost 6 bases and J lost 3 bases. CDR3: CASSPDREETQYF. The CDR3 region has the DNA TGTGCCAGCAGCCCGGACAGGGAAGAGACCCAGTACTTC.

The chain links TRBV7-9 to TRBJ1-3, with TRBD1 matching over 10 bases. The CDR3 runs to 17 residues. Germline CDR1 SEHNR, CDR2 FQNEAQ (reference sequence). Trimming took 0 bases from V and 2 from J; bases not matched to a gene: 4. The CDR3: CASSLARDRGTGNTIYF. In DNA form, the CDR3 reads TGTGCCAGCAGCTTAGCTCGGGACAGGGGTACTGGAAACACCATATATTTT.

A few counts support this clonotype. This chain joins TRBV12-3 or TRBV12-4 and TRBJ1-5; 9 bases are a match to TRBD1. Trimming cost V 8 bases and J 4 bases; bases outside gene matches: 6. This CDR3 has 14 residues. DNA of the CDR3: TGTGCCAGCCCGACAGGGGGAGGGAATCAGCCCCAGCATTTT. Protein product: CASPTGGGNQPQHF.

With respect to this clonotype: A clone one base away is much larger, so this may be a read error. CDR3 sequence: CASGLDSNQPQHF. In DNA, the CDR3 is TGTGCCAGCGGTTTAGATAGCAATCAGCCCCAGCATTTT. The chain has TRBV28 and TRBJ1-5; the D is unclear. Per germline, CDR1 MDHEN and CDR2 SYDVKM. CDR3 size: 13 residues. Full variable domain (rest looked up from reference TRBV28 and TRBJ1-5): DVKVTQSSRYLVKRTGEKVFLECVQDMDHENMFWYRQDPGLGLRLIYFSYDVKMKEKGDIPEGYSVSREKKERFSLILESASTNQTSMYLCASGLDSNQPQHFGDGTRLSIL.

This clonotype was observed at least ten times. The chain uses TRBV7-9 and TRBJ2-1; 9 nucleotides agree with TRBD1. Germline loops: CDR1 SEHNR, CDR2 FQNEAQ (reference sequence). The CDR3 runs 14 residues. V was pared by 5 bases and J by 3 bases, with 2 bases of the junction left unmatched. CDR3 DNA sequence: TGTGCCAGCAGCCAGGGACAGGGCTACAATGAGCAGTTCTTC. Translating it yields CASSQGQGYNEQFF. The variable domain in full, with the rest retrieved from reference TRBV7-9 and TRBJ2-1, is DTGVSQNPRHKITKRGQNVTFRCDPISEHNRLYWYRQTLGQGPEFLTYFQNEAQLEKSRLLSDRFSAERPKGSFSTLEIQRTEQGDSAMYLCASSQGQGYNEQFFGPGTRLTVL.

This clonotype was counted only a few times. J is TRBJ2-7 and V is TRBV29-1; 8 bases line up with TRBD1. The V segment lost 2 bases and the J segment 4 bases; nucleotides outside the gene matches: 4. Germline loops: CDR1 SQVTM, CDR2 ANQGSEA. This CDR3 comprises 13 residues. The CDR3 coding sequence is TGCAGCGTTGAATGGCAGGGGGCGTACGAGCAGTACTTC. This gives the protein CSVEWQGAYEQYF.

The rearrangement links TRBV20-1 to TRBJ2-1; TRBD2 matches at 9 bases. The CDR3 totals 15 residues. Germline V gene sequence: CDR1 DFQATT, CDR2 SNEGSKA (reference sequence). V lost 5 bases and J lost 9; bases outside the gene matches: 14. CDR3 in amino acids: CSAYDIAGEPLEQFF. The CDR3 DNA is TGCAGTGCTTACGATATAGCGGGAGAACCCCTTGAGCAGTTCTTC.

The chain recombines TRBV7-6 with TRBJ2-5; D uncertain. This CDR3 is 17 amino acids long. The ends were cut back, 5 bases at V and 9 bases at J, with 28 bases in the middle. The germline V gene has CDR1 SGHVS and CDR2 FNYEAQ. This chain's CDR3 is CASSASQDPEFPRAQYF. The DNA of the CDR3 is TGTGCCAGCAGCGCAAGCCAGGACCCCGAGTTCCCCCGGGCCCAGTACTTC.

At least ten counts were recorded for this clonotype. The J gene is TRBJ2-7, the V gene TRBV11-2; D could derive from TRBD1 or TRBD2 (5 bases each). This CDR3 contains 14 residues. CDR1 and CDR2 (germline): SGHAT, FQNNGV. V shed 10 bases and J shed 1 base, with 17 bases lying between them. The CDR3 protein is CATTQGVGSYEQYF. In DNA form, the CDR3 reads TGTGCCACAACTCAGGGAGTTGGGTCCTACGAGCAGTACTTC.

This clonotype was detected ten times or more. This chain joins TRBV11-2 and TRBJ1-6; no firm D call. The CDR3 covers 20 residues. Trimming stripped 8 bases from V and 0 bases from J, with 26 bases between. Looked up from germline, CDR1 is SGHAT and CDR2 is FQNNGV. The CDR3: CASSSLSYPGASSYNSPLHF. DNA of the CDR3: TGTGCCAGCTCCAGTCTCTCCTACCCCGGAGCCAGCTCCTATAATTCACCCCTCCACTTT.

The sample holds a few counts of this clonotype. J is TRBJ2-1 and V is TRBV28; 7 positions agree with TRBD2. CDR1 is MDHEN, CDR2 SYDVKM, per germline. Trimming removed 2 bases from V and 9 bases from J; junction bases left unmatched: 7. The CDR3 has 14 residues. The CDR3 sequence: CASSLIRASGEQFF. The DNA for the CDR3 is TGTGCCAGCAGTTTAATCCGGGCTAGCGGTGAGCAGTTCTTC.

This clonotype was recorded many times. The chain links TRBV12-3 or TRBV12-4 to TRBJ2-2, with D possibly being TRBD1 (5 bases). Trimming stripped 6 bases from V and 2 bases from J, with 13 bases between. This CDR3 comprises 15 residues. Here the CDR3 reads CASSVAQGNTGELFF. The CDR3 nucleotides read TGTGCCAGCAGCGTTGCTCAGGGTAACACCGGGGAGCTGTTTTTT.

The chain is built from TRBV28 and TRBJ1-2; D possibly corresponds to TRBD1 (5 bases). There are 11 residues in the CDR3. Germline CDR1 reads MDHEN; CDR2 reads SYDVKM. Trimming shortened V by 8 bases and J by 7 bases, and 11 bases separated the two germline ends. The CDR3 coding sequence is TGTGCCAGCGCCCGACAGCGTGGCTACACCTTC. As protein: CASARQRGYTF.

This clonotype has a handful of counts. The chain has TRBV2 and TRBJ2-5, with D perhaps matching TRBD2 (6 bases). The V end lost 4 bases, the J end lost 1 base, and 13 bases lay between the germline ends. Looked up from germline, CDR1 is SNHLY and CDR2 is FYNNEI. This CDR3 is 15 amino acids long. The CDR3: CASSGGGEIQETQYF. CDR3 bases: TGTGCCAGCAGTGGTGGCGGGGAAATCCAAGAGACCCAGTACTTC. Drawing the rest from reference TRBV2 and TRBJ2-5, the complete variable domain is EPEVTQTPSHQVTQMGQEVILRCVPISNHLYFYWYRQILGQKVEFLVSFYNNEISEKSEIFDDQFSVERPDGSNFTLKIRSTKLEDSAMYFCASSGGGEIQETQYFGPGTRLLVL.

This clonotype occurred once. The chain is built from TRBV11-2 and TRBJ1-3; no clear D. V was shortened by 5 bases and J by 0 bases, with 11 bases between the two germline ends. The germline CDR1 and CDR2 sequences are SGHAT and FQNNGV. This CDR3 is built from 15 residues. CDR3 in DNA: TGTGCCAGCAGCGAAGGATACCGCTCTGGAAACACCATATATTTT. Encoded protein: CASSEGYRSGNTIYF.

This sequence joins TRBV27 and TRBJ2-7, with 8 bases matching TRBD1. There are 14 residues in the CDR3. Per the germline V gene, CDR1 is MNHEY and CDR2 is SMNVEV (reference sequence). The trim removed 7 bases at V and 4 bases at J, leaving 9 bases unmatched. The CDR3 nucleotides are TGTGCCAGCACCTCCGGACAGGGACCTTACGAGCAGTACTTC. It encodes CASTSGQGPYEQYF.

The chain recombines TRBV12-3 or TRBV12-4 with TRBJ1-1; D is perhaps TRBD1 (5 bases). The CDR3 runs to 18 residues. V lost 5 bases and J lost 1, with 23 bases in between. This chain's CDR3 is CASSKGTALDFSNTEAFF. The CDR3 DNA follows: TGTGCCAGCAGTAAGGGGACGGCACTGGATTTTTCGAACACTGAAGCTTTCTTT.

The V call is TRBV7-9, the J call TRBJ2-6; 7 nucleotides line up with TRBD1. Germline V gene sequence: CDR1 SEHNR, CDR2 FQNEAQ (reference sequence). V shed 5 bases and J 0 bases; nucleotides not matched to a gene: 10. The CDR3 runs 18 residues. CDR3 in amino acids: CASSRTTGKLSGANVLTF. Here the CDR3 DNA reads TGTGCCAGCAGCCGAACGACAGGGAAGCTCTCTGGGGCCAACGTCCTGACTTTC.

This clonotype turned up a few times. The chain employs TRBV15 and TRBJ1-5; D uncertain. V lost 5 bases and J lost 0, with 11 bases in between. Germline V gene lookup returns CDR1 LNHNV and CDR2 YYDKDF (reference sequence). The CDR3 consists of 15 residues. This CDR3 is CATSSSTYSNQPQHF. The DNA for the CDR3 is TGTGCCACCAGCTCATCGACATATAGCAATCAGCCCCAGCATTTT.